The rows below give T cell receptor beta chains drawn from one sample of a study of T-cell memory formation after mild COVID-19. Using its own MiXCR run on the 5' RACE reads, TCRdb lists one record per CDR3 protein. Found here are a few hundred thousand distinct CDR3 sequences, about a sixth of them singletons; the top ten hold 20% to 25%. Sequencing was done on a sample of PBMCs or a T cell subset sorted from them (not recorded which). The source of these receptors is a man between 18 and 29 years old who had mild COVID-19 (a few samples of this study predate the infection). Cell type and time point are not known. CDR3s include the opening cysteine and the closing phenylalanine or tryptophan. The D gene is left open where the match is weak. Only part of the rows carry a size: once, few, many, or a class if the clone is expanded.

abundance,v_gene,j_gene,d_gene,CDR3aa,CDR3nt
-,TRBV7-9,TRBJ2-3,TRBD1,CASSSWTGGSTDTQYF,TGTGCCAGCAGCTCCTGGACAGGGGGAAGCACAGATACGCAGTATTTT
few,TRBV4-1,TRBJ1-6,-,CASSQGGGLVSPLHF,TGCGCCAGCAGCCAAGGAGGGGGGCTGGTCTCACCCCTCCACTTT
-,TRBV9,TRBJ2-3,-,CASSVDGADTQYF,TGTGCCAGCAGCGTAGACGGGGCAGATACGCAGTATTTT
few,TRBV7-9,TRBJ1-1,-,CASIRYGGIGTEAFF,TGTGCCAGCATACGTTACGGGGGTATCGGCACTGAAGCTTTCTTT
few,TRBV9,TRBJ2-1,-,CASSIGPGTRHNEQFF,TGTGCCAGCAGCATCGGCCCCGGGACTCGGCACAATGAGCAGTTCTTC
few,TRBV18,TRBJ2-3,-,CASSPTASITDTQYF,TGTGCCAGCTCACCGACGGCAAGTATCACAGATACGCAGTATTTT
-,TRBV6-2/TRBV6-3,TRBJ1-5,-,CASSYRRINQPQHF,TGTGCCAGCAGTTACCGACGGATCAATCAGCCCCAGCATTTT
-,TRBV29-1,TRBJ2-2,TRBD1,CSAMGQGNTGELFF,TGCAGCGCTATGGGACAGGGGAACACCGGGGAGCTGTTTTTT
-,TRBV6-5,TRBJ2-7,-,CASSYSLGYEQYF,TGTGCCAGCAGTTACTCGCTAGGGTACGAGCAGTACTTC
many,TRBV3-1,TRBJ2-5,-,CASSRLEGQETQYF,TGTGCCAGCAGCCGACTAGAGGGACAAGAGACCCAGTACTTC
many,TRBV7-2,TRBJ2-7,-,CASSFGGIYEQYF,TGTGCCAGCAGCTTCGGGGGTATCTACGAGCAGTACTTC
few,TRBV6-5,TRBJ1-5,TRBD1,CATGDPGQGVGPQHF,TGTGCCACAGGTGATCCGGGACAGGGGGTAGGGCCCCAGCATTTT
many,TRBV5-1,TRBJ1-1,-,CASRDPGGTEAFF,TGCGCCAGCCGGGACCCTGGAGGGACTGAAGCTTTCTTT
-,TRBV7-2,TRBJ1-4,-,CASTRQRGADEKLFF,TGTGCCAGCACCCGTCAGAGGGGAGCTGATGAAAAACTGTTTTTT
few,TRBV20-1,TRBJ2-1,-,CSAGRGPAYNEQFF,TGCAGTGCGGGACGCGGGCCCGCCTACAATGAGCAGTTCTTC
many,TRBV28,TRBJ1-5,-,CASSSSGQPQHF,TGTGCCAGCAGCTCCTCAGGTCAGCCCCAGCATTTT
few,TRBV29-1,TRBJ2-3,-,CSVDDDKGDGRTDTQYF,TGCAGCGTTGATGATGATAAAGGGGACGGCCGCACAGATACGCAGTATTTT
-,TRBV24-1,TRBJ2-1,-,CATGSAYNEQFF,TGTGCCACCGGTTCGGCCTACAATGAGCAGTTCTTC
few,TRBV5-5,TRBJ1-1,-,CASSLFSLLGTEAFF,TGTGCCAGCAGCTTGTTTTCCCTTCTGGGCACTGAAGCTTTCTTT
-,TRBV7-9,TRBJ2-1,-,CASSSMAKSEQFF,TGTGCCAGCAGCTCCATGGCCAAGTCTGAGCAGTTCTTC
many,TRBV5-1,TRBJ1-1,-,CASRYSQEMNTEAFF,TGCGCCAGCAGGTATTCACAGGAAATGAACACTGAAGCTTTCTTT
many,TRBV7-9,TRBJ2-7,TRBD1,CASSFGQGGEQYF,TGTGCCAGCAGCTTCGGACAGGGAGGCGAGCAGTACTTC
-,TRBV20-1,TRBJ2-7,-,CSASSPDTYEQYF,TGCAGTGCTAGTAGTCCAGACACCTACGAGCAGTACTTC
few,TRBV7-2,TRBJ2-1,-,CASSPQGAWSNEQFF,TGTGCCAGCAGCCCACAGGGAGCGTGGTCCAATGAGCAGTTCTTC
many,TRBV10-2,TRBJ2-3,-,CASTLTGASGDTQYF,TGCGCCAGCACGCTGACGGGGGCCTCCGGAGATACGCAGTATTTT
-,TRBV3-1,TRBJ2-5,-,CASSQGREGETQYF,TGTGCCAGCAGCCAGGGTCGCGAAGGGGAGACCCAGTACTTC
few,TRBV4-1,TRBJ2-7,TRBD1,CASSRRDRNEQYF,TGCGCCAGCAGCCGCAGGGACAGAAACGAGCAGTACTTC
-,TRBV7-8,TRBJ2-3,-,CASSLRLSFGSFDTQYF,TGTGCCAGCAGCTTAAGGTTGTCCTTTGGATCCTTCGATACGCAGTATTTT
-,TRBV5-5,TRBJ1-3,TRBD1,CASSLGTGVGNTIYF,TGTGCCAGCAGCTTGGGGACAGGGGTCGGAAACACCATATATTTT
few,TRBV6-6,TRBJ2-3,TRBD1,CASSRAGTASDTQYF,TGTGCCAGCAGCCGGGCCGGGACAGCTTCAGATACGCAGTATTTT
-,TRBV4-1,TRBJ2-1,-,CASSQDRLVEEQFF,TGCGCCAGCAGCCAAGATAGGCTAGTAGAGGAGCAGTTCTTC
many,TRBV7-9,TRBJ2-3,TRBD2,CASSRSGGAPDTQYF,TGTGCCAGCAGCCGTAGCGGGGGGGCCCCAGATACGCAGTATTTT
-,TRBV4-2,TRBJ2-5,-,CASSQVGGPVHWETQYF,TGTGCCAGCAGCCAAGTTGGAGGTCCCGTGCACTGGGAGACCCAGTACTTC
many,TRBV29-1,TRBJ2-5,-,CSVVQETQYF,TGCAGCGTTGTACAAGAGACCCAGTACTTC
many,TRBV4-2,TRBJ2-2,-,CASSRTGELFF,TGTGCCAGCAGTCGGACCGGGGAGCTGTTTTTT
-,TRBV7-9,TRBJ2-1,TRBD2,CASSLPPSGRYNEQFF,TGTGCCAGCAGCTTACCGCCCAGCGGGAGGTACAATGAGCAGTTCTTC
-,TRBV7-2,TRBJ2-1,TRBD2,CASSSRPSGGAEFF,TGTGCCAGCAGCTCCAGACCTAGCGGGGGGGCGGAGTTCTTC
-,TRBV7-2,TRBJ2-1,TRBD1,CASSGGTGGEQFF,TGTGCCAGCAGCGGGGGGACAGGGGGGGAGCAGTTCTTC
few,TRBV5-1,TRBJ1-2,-,CASTDRRGSPYGYTF,TGCGCCAGCACAGATAGAAGGGGTTCCCCCTATGGCTACACCTTC
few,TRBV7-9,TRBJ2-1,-,CASSLGSRDEQFF,TGTGCCAGCAGCTTAGGTAGCAGGGACGAGCAGTTCTTC
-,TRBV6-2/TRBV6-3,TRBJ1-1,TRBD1,CASYPPYRGDTEAFF,TGTGCCAGTTACCCGCCCTACAGGGGGGACACTGAAGCTTTCTTT
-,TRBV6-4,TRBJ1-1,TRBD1,CASSMTGSHTEAFF,TGTGCCAGCAGTATGACAGGGTCCCACACTGAAGCTTTCTTT
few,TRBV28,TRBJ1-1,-,CASHPNLQREAFF,TGTGCCAGCCATCCGAATTTACAGAGGGAAGCTTTCTTT
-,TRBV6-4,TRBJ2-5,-,CASSRDSAETQYF,TGTGCCAGCAGTCGGGACTCGGCAGAGACCCAGTACTTC
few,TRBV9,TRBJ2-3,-,CASSVGGGVTVDTQYF,TGTGCCAGCAGCGTAGGAGGGGGGGTAACGGTGGATACGCAGTATTTT
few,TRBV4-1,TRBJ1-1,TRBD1,CASSQKGGTGEYTEAFF,TGCGCCAGCAGCCAAAAAGGAGGGACAGGGGAGTACACTGAAGCTTTCTTT
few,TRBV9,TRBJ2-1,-,CASSVIQASNEQFF,TGTGCCAGCAGCGTAATACAGGCGTCTAATGAGCAGTTCTTC
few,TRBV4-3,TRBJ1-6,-,CASSQDSSYNSPLHF,TGCGCCAGCAGCCAAGACAGCTCCTATAATTCACCCCTCCACTTT